A single sample is the source of the 27 T cell receptor beta chains below, sequenced in a study of Graves' ophthalmopathy and Graves' hyperthyroidism. The authors amplified TCR beta CDR3 regions from RNA transcripts. The workflow started with a first-round RT-PCR run with HTBI primers and then moved on to a second-round multiplex PCR. TCRdb reanalysed the multiplex PCR reads using MiXCR and keeps one entry per CDR3 protein. Of hundreds of thousands of distinct CDR3 sequences listed, approximately 40% are singletons. Sequenced input: peripheral blood. Receptors were obtained from an adult man with Graves' ophthalmopathy.

The chain employs TRBV27 and TRBJ2-2, with 7 bases fitting TRBD2. The CDR3 runs to 14 residues. Losses at the gene ends were 6 bases for V and 3 bases for J; bases not matched to a gene: 4. Germline lookup yields CDR1 MNHEY and CDR2 SMNVEV (reference sequence). The CDR3 is CASRQGGYTGELFF. The CDR3 nucleotides are TGTGCCAGCAGGCAGGGAGGGTACACCGGGGAGCTGTTTTTT.

A few counts support this clonotype. The V call is TRBV6-1, the J call TRBJ1-1; D gene unclear. The CDR3 runs 14 residues. CDR1 and CDR2 (germline): MNHNS, SASEGT. Trimming took 7 bases from V and 4 from J, leaving 16 bases between them. The CDR3 sequence: CASTMRHQVTEAFF. Written as DNA, the CDR3 is TGTGCCAGCACCATGAGACACCAAGTCACTGAAGCTTTCTTT.

The DNA for the CDR3 is TGCGCCAGCAGCTTGGTCTCGGGAGGATACTACGAGCAGTACTTC. It encodes CASSLVSGGYYEQYF. The V gene is TRBV5-1, the J gene TRBJ2-7, with 7 bases fitting TRBD2. This CDR3 is built from 15 residues. Per the germline V gene, CDR1 is SGHRS and CDR2 is YFSETQ. Trimming at V came to 0 bases and at J to 3 bases, leaving 6 bases not matched to a gene.

About this clonotype: It may be a read error: a sequence one base away is much more abundant. The CDR3 reads CATKVGWTEASF. For the CDR3, the DNA is TGTGCCACCAAGGTTGGGTGGACTGAAGCTTCCTTT. The chain uses TRBV2 and TRBJ1-1, with no clear D. Looked up from germline, CDR1 is SNHLY and CDR2 is FYNNEI. The CDR3 length is 12 residues.

The J gene is TRBJ2-1, the V gene TRBV11-2; 7 bases are a match to TRBD1. The V segment lost 8 bases and the J segment 1 base; nucleotides outside the gene matches: 8. This CDR3 region has 15 residues. Germline CDR1 SGHAT, CDR2 FQNNGV. This CDR3 reads CASLRDRASYNEQFF. The CDR3 DNA follows: TGTGCCAGCCTACGAGACAGGGCATCCTACAATGAGCAGTTCTTC.

This clonotype was observed a handful of times. This chain uses TRBV20-1 with TRBJ2-5; unclear D gene. The V and J ends lost 3 bases and 0 bases respectively, with 11 bases between them. Germline values: CDR1 DFQATT, CDR2 SNEGSKA (reference sequence). The CDR3 covers 14 residues. The CDR3 DNA reads TGCAGTGCTAGTAAGGCGGTGAACCAAGAGACCCAGTACTTC. Protein product: CSASKAVNQETQYF.

This clonotype has at least ten counts. The chain recombines TRBV2 with TRBJ1-2; weak D call: TRBD1 (5 bases). V was clipped by 4 bases and J by 6 bases, with 12 bases between them. The CDR3 is 13 amino acids. Germline CDR1 SNHLY, CDR2 FYNNEI. As DNA, the CDR3 is TGTGCCAGCAGTGTATTGGGGGATCATGGCTACACCTTC. This sequence encodes CASSVLGDHGYTF.

J is TRBJ2-7 and V is TRBV16; 8 bases fit TRBD1. The CDR3 contains 15 residues. Unmatched junction bases numbered 6, after V lost 3 bases and J lost 2 bases. Looked up from germline, CDR1 is KGHSY and CDR2 is FQNENV. The CDR3 DNA follows: TGTGCCAGCAGCCAGTTCACAGGGGGTCCCTACGAGCAGTACTTC. It is translated as CASSQFTGGPYEQYF.

The V and J genes are TRBV20-1 and TRBJ2-6, with 11 bases identical to TRBD2. The DNA matches TRBJ2-7 better at its end, which makes the J call doubtful. This CDR3 region has 17 residues. Germline V lookup: CDR1 DFQATT, CDR2 SNEGSKA (reference sequence). CDR3 coding DNA: TGCAGTGCAACTAGTCTAGCGGGAGGTTCTTTGGGCTACGAGCAGTACTTC. It specifies CSATSLAGGSLGYEQYF.

The V gene is TRBV11-3, the J gene TRBJ1-5; D is ambiguous. Trimming took off 2 bases at V and 6 bases at J, with 8 bases between the two ends. The V gene's germline CDR1 is SGHNT and CDR2 YENEEA. The CDR3 has 13 residues. CDR3 nucleotide sequence: TGTGCCAGCAGCTTAAACGAAGGTCAGCCCCAGCATTTT. Translation: CASSLNEGQPQHF.

With regard to this clonotype: Relative to the germline gene, one junction end is altered; a read error may explain this. V usage is TRBV10-3 and J usage is TRBJ2-7; either TRBD1 or TRBD2 may fit D (6 bases each). Looked up from germline, CDR1 is ENHRY and CDR2 is SYGVKD. CDR3 size: 15 residues. CDR3 nucleotide sequence: TGTGCCAGCAGTCTACACGGGGGCCACTCCTACGAGCAGTACTTC. It yields the protein CASSLHGGHSYEQYF.

A note on this clonotype: Given a much more abundant clone one base away, this may be a read error. The V gene is TRBV6-6, the J gene TRBJ2-7; no clear D. Germline CDR1 reads MNHNY; CDR2 reads SVGAGI (reference sequence). The CDR3 totals 12 residues. Between the trimmed V and J ends, which lost 5 bases and 7 bases, there was a span of 12 bases. The CDR3: CASSTPREEQYF. The CDR3 DNA reads as TGTGCCAGCAGTACTCCCCGCGAGGAGCAGTACTTC.

On this clonotype itself: Being one base from a much bigger clone, this may be a read error. V gene TRBV7-9 combines with J gene TRBJ1-6; possibly TRBD1 for D (5 bases). Trimming left V 2 bases short and J 7 bases short, with 12 bases between. The CDR3 is 15 residues long. Germline V CDR1 and CDR2: SEHNR, FQNEAQ (reference sequence). CDR3 amino acids: CASSLSGTRNSPLHF. The CDR3 DNA reads TGTGCCAGCAGCTTATCAGGGACCCGCAATTCACCCCTCCACTTT.

In its sample, this clonotype was seen many times. The chain links TRBV15 to TRBJ1-1; TRBD1 might be the D (5 bases). Germline lookup yields CDR1 LNHNV and CDR2 YYDKDF (reference sequence). V lost 0 bases and J lost 5, with 13 bases in between. This CDR3 has 15 residues. The CDR3 nucleotides are TGTGCCACCAGCAGAGATAGAGGGGCTGGAACTGAAGCTTTCTTT. Translation: CATSRDRGAGTEAFF. Supplemented by reference TRBV15 and TRBJ1-1, the full variable domain reads DAMVIQNPRYQVTQFGKPVTLSCSQTLNHNVMYWYQQKSSQAPKLLFHYYDKDFNNEADTPDNFQSRRPNTSFCFLDIRSPGLGDTAMYLCATSRDRGAGTEAFFGQGTRLTVV.

With respect to this clonotype: An end of the junction does not agree with germline; a read error may underlie this. V gene TRBV2 combines with J gene TRBJ1-4; unclear D gene. This CDR3 comprises 9 residues. Per the germline V gene, CDR1 is SNHLY and CDR2 is FYNNEI. CDR3 DNA: TGTGCCAGCAGGGACGTTGTTGGTTTT. Protein sequence: CASRDVVGF.

The chain is built from TRBV2 and TRBJ2-7; TRBD1 matches at 10 bases. The CDR3 runs 15 residues. The J segment lost 7 bases and the V segment lost 5 bases, leaving 11 bases of the junction unmatched. Germline lookup yields CDR1 SNHLY and CDR2 FYNNEI. The CDR3, as DNA: TGTGCCAGCAGTCCCCCAGGACAGGGGGTTGTAGAGCAGTACTTC. This translates into CASSPPGQGVVEQYF. Full variable domain (outside the CDR3, taken from reference TRBV2 and TRBJ2-7): EPEVTQTPSHQVTQMGQEVILRCVPISNHLYFYWYRQILGQKVEFLVSFYNNEISEKSEIFDDQFSVERPDGSNFTLKIRSTKLEDSAMYFCASSPPGQGVVEQYFGPGTRLTVT.

The chain carries TRBV9 and TRBJ2-5, with unresolved D. The CDR3 spans 14 residues. The germline gives CDR1 SGDLS, CDR2 YYNGEE. V dropped 3 bases and J dropped 5 bases, with 14 bases sitting between them. The CDR3 DNA is TGTGCCAGCAGCGCCCCCCCGAGCGAGGAGACCCAGTACTTC. Translation: CASSAPPSEETQYF.

This clonotype was picked up a small number of times. V and J are TRBV19 and TRBJ2-2; D not certain. Germline CDR1 is LNHDA and CDR2 is SQIVND (reference sequence). The CDR3 has 14 amino acids. Deletions cut 1 base from V and 1 base from J, with 4 bases between. The CDR3 sequence is CASSIALNTGELFF. CDR3 nucleotide sequence: TGTGCCAGTAGTATAGCGTTGAACACCGGGGAGCTGTTTTTT.

The table lists this clonotype with many counts. This chain joins TRBV7-6 and TRBJ1-3; 7 bases map to TRBD1. J was trimmed by 0 bases and V by 4 bases; bases with no gene match: 6. Germline loops: CDR1 SGHVS, CDR2 FNYEAQ. CDR3 length: 16 amino acids. Written as DNA, the CDR3 is TGTGCCAGCAGCTCCGGGACAGCTCACTCTGGAAACACCATATATTTT. Its protein product is CASSSGTAHSGNTIYF.

This rearrangement joins TRBV10-3 to TRBJ2-5, with TRBD1 matching 10 bases. V lost 10 bases to trimming and J lost 2 bases; unmatched junction nucleotides: 16. Germline V gene lookup returns CDR1 ENHRY and CDR2 SYGVKD. CDR3 length: 17 amino acids. In DNA, the CDR3 is TGTGCCAGCTCCCAATCGGGGACAGGGGCTATACAAGAGACCCAGTACTTC. Its protein product is CASSQSGTGAIQETQYF.

This clonotype was seen just once. The V call is TRBV25-1, the J call TRBJ1-6; 7 bases match TRBD1. The CDR3 is 16 amino acids. Germline values: CDR1 MGHDK, CDR2 SYGVNS. The CDR3 spells CGSRDSLSSYNSPLHF. CDR3 bases: TGTGGATCACGGGACAGCCTTAGCTCCTATAATTCACCCCTCCACTTT.

This chain connects TRBV10-3 to TRBJ1-4; possible D gene TRBD1, 5 bases. Trimming shortened V by 0 bases and J by 8 bases, and 13 bases separated the two germline ends. The CDR3 extends over 15 amino acids. The germline V gene has CDR1 ENHRY and CDR2 SYGVKD. In nucleotides, the CDR3 is TGTGCCATCAGTGAGTCGACAGTTCGAGGAGAAAAACTGTTTTTT. Amino acid sequence: CAISESTVRGEKLFF.

There are a few counts of this clonotype. The V and J genes are TRBV7-2 and TRBJ1-1; D is uncertain. The CDR3 is made up of 14 amino acids. Germline assignment: CDR1 SGHTA and CDR2 FQGNSA. V dropped 0 bases and J dropped 11 bases, with 16 bases sitting between them. CDR3 sequence reads: CASSLATPRRVAFF. DNA of the CDR3: TGTGCCAGCAGCTTAGCCACCCCCCGCCGAGTGGCTTTCTTT.

The gene calls are TRBV4-2 and TRBJ2-7; tentative D call: TRBD1 (6 bases). The CDR3 extends over 14 amino acids. Germline V gene sequence: CDR1 LGHNA, CDR2 YNFKEQ. Trimming removed 8 bases from V and 5 bases from J, with 19 bases in between. CDR3 sequence reads: CASGVVDRRNEQYF. As DNA, the CDR3 is TGTGCCAGCGGGGTGGTGGACAGAAGGAACGAGCAGTACTTC.

The chain joins TRBV19 to TRBJ2-2; 8 bases line up with TRBD2. V shed 6 bases and J 5 bases; nucleotides not matched to a gene: 8. The CDR3 is made up of 15 amino acids. CDR1 LNHDA and CDR2 SQIVND come from the germline V gene (reference sequence). As DNA, the CDR3 is TGTGCCAGTAGCCCCGGGACTAGTGGGACCGGGGAGCTGTTTTTT. It translates to CASSPGTSGTGELFF.

V usage is TRBV29-1 and J usage is TRBJ2-7, with 7 bases identical to TRBD2. CDR1 and CDR2 from the germline V gene are SQVTM and ANQGSEA. The length of the CDR3 is 13 residues. After removal of 7 bases from V and 1 base from J, the junction contained 7 bases not matched to a gene. The chain's CDR3 is CSGTRTVSYEQYF. In nucleotides, the CDR3 is TGCAGCGGGACTAGAACAGTGTCCTACGAGCAGTACTTC.

V is TRBV5-4 and J is TRBJ1-4, with 7 bases aligning to TRBD1. Per germline, CDR1 SGHNT and CDR2 YYREEE (reference sequence). V lost 3 bases, J lost 5 bases, and 10 bases stayed unmatched. The CDR3 extends over 16 amino acids. The CDR3 sequence is CASSSSTGTENEKLFF. CDR3 in DNA: TGTGCCAGCAGCTCGAGTACCGGGACAGAGAATGAAAAACTGTTTTTT.